These 22 T cell receptor beta chains originate from one sample sequenced in a study of metastatic and nonmetastatic thyroid tumors. Using MiXCR, TCRdb reanalyzed the PCR reads. The sample has about 38,000 clones; about 27% are singletons. Treatment of any kind had been given to no patient before thyroid surgery. The sample taken for sequencing was blood. Source of these receptors: a male donor with papillary thyroid cancer or a benign thyroid nodule (not recorded which). Some clones in this sample may be carry-over from other donors' samples.

This clone is judged medium-sized. This chain uses TRBV4-1 with TRBJ1-5; 7 bases agree with TRBD1. Trimming cost V 0 bases and J 4 bases; bases outside gene matches: 6. The CDR3 has 16 amino acids. The germline V gene has CDR1 MGHRA and CDR2 YSYEKL. The CDR3 reads CASSQDLGGANQPQHF. The CDR3 region has the DNA TGCGCCAGCAGCCAAGATCTAGGGGGCGCAAATCAGCCCCAGCATTTT.

In its sample, this clone was seen many times. The chain's CDR3 is CSARVGEPYNEQFF. CDR3 DNA sequence: TGCAGTGCTAGAGTAGGGGAGCCATACAATGAGCAGTTCTTC. The J gene is TRBJ2-1, the V gene TRBV20-1, with D perhaps being TRBD1 or TRBD2 (5 bases each). The CDR3 has 14 amino acids. Germline assignment: CDR1 DFQATT and CDR2 SNEGSKA (reference sequence). The V gene lost 1 base and the J gene lost 4 bases, with 11 bases spanning the gap.

The chain has TRBV5-1 and TRBJ2-1; the D call may be TRBD1 or TRBD2 (5 bases each). The CDR3 extends over 12 amino acids. The germline V gene encodes CDR1 SGHRS and CDR2 YFSETQ. V was shortened by 7 bases and J by 9 bases, with 14 bases between the two germline ends. This CDR3 is CASGTSFIEQFF. CDR3 DNA: TGCGCCAGCGGGACCAGCTTTATTGAGCAGTTCTTC.

The chain employs TRBV2 and TRBJ2-7, with D perhaps TRBD1 (6 bases). The germline V gene has CDR1 SNHLY and CDR2 FYNNEI. This CDR3 region has 13 residues. V lost 8 bases and J 3 bases, leaving 14 bases between the germline ends. CDR3: CASGTGKYYEQYF. The CDR3 DNA sequence: TGTGCCAGCGGAACAGGGAAGTACTACGAGCAGTACTTC. The full variable domain, in which reference TRBV2 and TRBJ2-7 provide the parts outside the CDR3, is EPEVTQTPSHQVTQMGQEVILRCVPISNHLYFYWYRQILGQKVEFLVSFYNNEISEKSEIFDDQFSVERPDGSNFTLKIRSTKLEDSAMYFCASGTGKYYEQYFGPGTRLTVT.

This clone was seen only a few times. The J gene is TRBJ2-7, the V gene TRBV11-2; 8 bases line up with TRBD2. Trimming cost V 4 bases and J 3 bases; bases outside gene matches: 11. Germline CDR1 is SGHAT and CDR2 is FQNNGV. The CDR3 is 16 amino acids. CDR3 protein: CASSSGERESDYEQYF. In DNA form, the CDR3 reads TGTGCCAGCAGCTCAGGGGAGCGGGAGTCCGACTACGAGCAGTACTTC. The full variable domain, rest sourced from reference TRBV11-2 and TRBJ2-7, is EAGVAQSPRYKIIEKRQSVAFWCNPISGHATLYWYQQILGQGPKLLIQFQNNGVVDDSQLPKDRFSAERLKGVDSTLKIQPAKLEDSAVYLCASSSGERESDYEQYFGPGTRLTVT.

Many counts were recorded for this clone. The chain joins TRBV28 to TRBJ2-1; 7 nucleotides align to TRBD2. Germline CDR1 reads MDHEN; CDR2 reads SYDVKM. J lost 0 bases, V lost 8 bases, and 7 bases had no gene match. This CDR3 is 15 amino acids long. The CDR3 nucleotides read TGTGCCAGCCCGCCTGGACTAGACTCCTACAATGAGCAGTTCTTC. Encoded protein: CASPPGLDSYNEQFF.

This clone came up many times. The gene calls are TRBV5-1 and TRBJ1-2; 8 positions agree with TRBD1. From germline, CDR1 is SGHRS and CDR2 YFSETQ. This CDR3 has 15 amino acids. Trimming took 4 bases from V and 7 from J; bases not matched to a gene: 12. Here the CDR3 reads CASSQLSTGEVGYTF. CDR3 nucleotide sequence: TGCGCCAGCAGCCAACTTTCGACAGGGGAGGTTGGCTACACCTTC.

This clone has a count of ten or more. The same CDR3 can be traced to other DNA sequences in this sample. The chain employs TRBV3-1 and TRBJ2-3; 7 bases fit TRBD1. Trimming cost V 8 bases and J 2 bases; bases outside gene matches: 1. Per the germline V gene, CDR1 is LGHDT and CDR2 is YNNKEL (reference sequence). This CDR3 is 12 amino acids long. CDR3 DNA: TGTGCCAGCGGACAGGTCACAGATACGCAGTATTTT. Translating gives CASGQVTDTQYF.

This clone was counted a few times. The gene calls are TRBV28 and TRBJ2-7; no firm D call. The CDR3 is 11 residues long. V lost 4 bases to trimming and J lost 5 bases, with 6 bases between them. Germline CDR1 and CDR2: MDHEN and SYDVKM. CDR3 sequence reads: CASSSRDEQYF. CDR3 DNA sequence: TGTGCCAGCAGTTCCCGGGACGAGCAGTACTTC.

This clone was observed a few times. J is TRBJ2-2 and V is TRBV6-1; D is uncertain. The germline gives CDR1 MNHNS, CDR2 SASEGT. This CDR3 has 16 residues. V gave up 3 bases and J gave up 6 bases, with 17 bases separating them. The CDR3 sequence: CASSDVLFSQAGELFF. In DNA, the CDR3 is TGTGCCAGCAGTGACGTTTTATTTTCCCAAGCCGGGGAGCTGTTTTTT.

The chain joins TRBV5-4 to TRBJ2-3; 8 nucleotides match TRBD2. The CDR3 sequence is 16 residues long. Germline-derived CDR1 and CDR2 are SGHNT and YYREEE (reference sequence). Trimming cost V 3 bases and J 1 base; bases outside gene matches: 7. CDR3 coding DNA: TGTGCCAGCAGCTCACCCCAGACTAGCGGCACAGATACGCAGTATTTT. Protein product: CASSSPQTSGTDTQYF.

The rearrangement joins TRBV20-1 to TRBJ1-1; maybe TRBD1 (5 bases). The CDR3 sequence is 11 residues long. V was pared by 6 bases and J by 3 bases, with 8 bases between. Germline lookup yields CDR1 DFQATT and CDR2 SNEGSKA (reference sequence). The CDR3 protein is CSARQYTEAFF. CDR3 sequence (DNA): TGCAGTGCCAGACAGTACACTGAAGCTTTCTTT.

CDR3 sequence (DNA): TGCGCCAGCAGCTCACAGGGGGCTAGCTCCTACGAGCAGTACTTC. Its translation is CASSSQGASSYEQYF. This chain connects TRBV5-1 to TRBJ2-7; TRBD1 matches at 9 bases. The V gene's germline CDR1 is SGHRS and CDR2 YFSETQ. With 3 bases clipped from V and 0 bases from J, the junction kept 4 bases outside the gene matches. This CDR3 is 15 amino acids long.

As concerns this clone: A much larger clone sits a single nucleotide away, making a read error possible. Additional DNA sequences in this sample encode the identical CDR3. This chain uses TRBV4-1 with TRBJ1-1, with D unclear. The germline gives CDR1 MGHRA, CDR2 YSYEKL. The ends were cut back, 0 bases at V and 6 bases at J, with 11 bases in the middle. CDR3 length equals 14 residues. CDR3 sequence reads: CASSQDPGSAEAFF. The CDR3 coding sequence is TGCGCCAGCAGCCAAGATCCTGGTAGCGCTGAAGCTTTCTTT.

The table lists this clone with many counts. The chain carries TRBV28 and TRBJ2-3; D call uncertain. With 7 bases removed from V and 5 bases from J, the gap between germline ends came to 19 bases. CDR3 length: 15 residues. CDR1 MDHEN and CDR2 SYDVKM come from the germline V gene. CDR3 nucleotides: TGTGCCAGCAACCCTCGCCCGGGCGTAATAGATACGCAGTATTTT. Translation gives CASNPRPGVIDTQYF. Complete variable domain (other parts from reference TRBV28 and TRBJ2-3): DVKVTQSSRYLVKRTGEKVFLECVQDMDHENMFWYRQDPGLGLRLIYFSYDVKMKEKGDIPEGYSVSREKKERFSLILESASTNQTSMYLCASNPRPGVIDTQYFGPGTRLTVL.

The chain recombines TRBV28 with TRBJ2-1; D is uncertain. The V end was cut by 5 bases, the J end by 6 bases, with 5 bases between. Germline V lookup: CDR1 MDHEN, CDR2 SYDVKM. The CDR3 runs to 11 residues. The DNA for the CDR3 is TGTGCCAGCAGTCAACCCAATGAGCAGTTCTTC. It specifies CASSQPNEQFF.

The V gene is TRBV5-1, the J gene TRBJ2-5; tentatively, D is TRBD1 (5 bases). Trimming took 0 bases from V and 1 from J, leaving 7 bases between them. Germline V gene lookup returns CDR1 SGHRS and CDR2 YFSETQ. The CDR3 has 14 amino acids. The CDR3 loop is CASSLEGPQETQYF. The CDR3 DNA is TGCGCCAGCAGCTTGGAGGGGCCCCAAGAGACCCAGTACTTC.

This clone came up a few times. A read error may produce the germline difference seen at one junction end. The genes are TRBV27 and TRBJ2-3, with D possibly being TRBD1 (6 bases). The CDR3 spans 15 residues. From germline, CDR1 is MNHEY and CDR2 SMNVEV (reference sequence). Here the CDR3 reads CAISLSGFRGDTQYF. Written as DNA, the CDR3 is TGTGCCATCAGTTTATCGGGGTTCAGGGGAGATACGCAGTATTTT.

The genes are TRBV9 and TRBJ2-5; maybe TRBD2 (5 bases). This CDR3 region has 14 residues. Per germline, CDR1 SGDLS and CDR2 YYNGEE. V was trimmed by 3 bases and J by 1 base, leaving 10 bases between them. The CDR3: CASSGSGVQETQYF. Written as DNA, the CDR3 is TGTGCCAGCAGCGGATCCGGGGTCCAAGAGACCCAGTACTTC.

This rearrangement joins TRBV18 to TRBJ1-1; no reliable D call. Trimming took 2 bases from V and 10 from J, leaving 14 bases between them. The CDR3 runs 13 residues. Germline-derived CDR1 and CDR2 are KGHSH and LQKENI. For the CDR3, the DNA is TGTGCCAGCTCACCAGAGGAGGGTTCGACAGCTTTCTTT. It codes for CASSPEEGSTAFF.

This clone was counted a few times. V and J are TRBV11-2 and TRBJ1-6, with a weak D call TRBD1 (5 bases). CDR1 and CDR2 (germline): SGHAT, FQNNGV. There are 15 residues in the CDR3. V was shortened by 4 bases and J by 7 bases, with 14 bases between the two germline ends. In nucleotides, the CDR3 is TGTGCCAGCAGCTCGTTGGGGGTTGGGAATTCACCCCTCCACTTT. Translation gives CASSSLGVGNSPLHF.

This chain joins TRBV5-6 and TRBJ2-7; 14 positions agree with TRBD2. This CDR3 is built from 16 residues. V gave up 1 base and J gave up 9 bases; unmatched junction bases: 9. The germline V gene encodes CDR1 SGHDT and CDR2 YYEEEE. For the CDR3, the DNA is TGTGCCAGCAGCTTGACCCCCGGGACTAGCGGGAGTAGGCAGTACTTC. Translation: CASSLTPGTSGSRQYF.